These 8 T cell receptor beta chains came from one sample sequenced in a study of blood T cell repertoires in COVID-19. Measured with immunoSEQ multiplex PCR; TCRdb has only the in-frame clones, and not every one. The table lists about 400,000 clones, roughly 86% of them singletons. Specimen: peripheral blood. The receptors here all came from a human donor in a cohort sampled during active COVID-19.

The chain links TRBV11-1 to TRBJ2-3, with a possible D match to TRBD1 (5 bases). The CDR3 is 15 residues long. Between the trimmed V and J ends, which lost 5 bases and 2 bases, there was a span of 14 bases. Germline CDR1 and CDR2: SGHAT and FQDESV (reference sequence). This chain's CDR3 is CASSEDPGHTDTQYF. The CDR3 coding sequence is TGTGCCAGCAGCGAAGACCCAGGGCACACAGATACGCAGTATTTT.

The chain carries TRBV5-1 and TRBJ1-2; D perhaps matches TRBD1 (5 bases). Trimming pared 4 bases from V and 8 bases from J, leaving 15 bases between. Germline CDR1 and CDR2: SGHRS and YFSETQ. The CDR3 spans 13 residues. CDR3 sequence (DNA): TGCGCCAGCAGCCGGGAATCGGGGGAAGGCTACACCTTC. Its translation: CASSRESGEGYTF.

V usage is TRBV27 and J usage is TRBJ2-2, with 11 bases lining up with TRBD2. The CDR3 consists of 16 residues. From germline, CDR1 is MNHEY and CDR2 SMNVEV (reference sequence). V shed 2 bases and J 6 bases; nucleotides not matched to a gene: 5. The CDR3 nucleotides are TGTGCCAGCAGTTTACTAGCTAGCGGGGGGCCCGGGGAGCTGTTTTTT. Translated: CASSLLASGGPGELFF.

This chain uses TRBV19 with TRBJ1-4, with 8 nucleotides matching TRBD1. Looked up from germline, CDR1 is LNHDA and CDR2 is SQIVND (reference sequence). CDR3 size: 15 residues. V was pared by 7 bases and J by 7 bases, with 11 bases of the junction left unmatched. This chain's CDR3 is CASNPTGQGFEKLFF. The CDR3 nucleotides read TGTGCCAGTAATCCCACTGGACAGGGTTTTGAAAAACTGTTTTTT.

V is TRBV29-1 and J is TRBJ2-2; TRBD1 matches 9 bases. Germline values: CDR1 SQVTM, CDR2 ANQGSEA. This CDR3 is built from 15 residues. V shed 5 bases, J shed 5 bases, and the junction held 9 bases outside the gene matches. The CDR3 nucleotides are TGCAGCGTTTCCCGGACAGGGGCCAGGACCGGGGAGCTGTTTTTT. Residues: CSVSRTGARTGELFF.

CDR3: CASSYRFGTGSGYTF. For the CDR3, the DNA is TGTGCCAGCAGTTACAGGTTTGGGACAGGGTCTGGCTACACCTTC. The genes are TRBV6-5 and TRBJ1-2; 9 nucleotides align to TRBD1. V gave up 2 bases and J gave up 7 bases; unmatched junction bases: 8. This CDR3 contains 15 residues. Per germline, CDR1 MNHEY and CDR2 SVGAGI.

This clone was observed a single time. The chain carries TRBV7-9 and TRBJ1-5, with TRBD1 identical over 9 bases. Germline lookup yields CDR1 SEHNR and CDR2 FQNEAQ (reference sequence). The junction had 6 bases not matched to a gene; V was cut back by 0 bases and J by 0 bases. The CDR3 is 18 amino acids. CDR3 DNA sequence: TGTGCCAGCAGCTTAGCCCTTGGGACAGGGCCTAGCAATCAGCCCCAGCATTTT. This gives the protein CASSLALGTGPSNQPQHF.

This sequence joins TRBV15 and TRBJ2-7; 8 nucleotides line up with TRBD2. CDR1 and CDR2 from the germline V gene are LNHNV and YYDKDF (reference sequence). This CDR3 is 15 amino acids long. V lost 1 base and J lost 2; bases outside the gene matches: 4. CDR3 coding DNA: TGTGCCACCAGCAGAGGTGCGGGAGGAGCCTACGAGCAGTACTTC. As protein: CATSRGAGGAYEQYF.